This is a list of T cell receptor beta chains from one sample in a study of T cell responses to AZD1222 COVID-19 vaccine. The assay was immunoSEQ multiplex PCR, and TCRdb's table has in-frame clones only and misses some. Of 110,000 to 150,000 clones in the sample, roughly 89% were seen once. Specimen: peripheral blood, collected on day 0 of AZD1222 vaccination. The receptors were sampled from an adult in good health. The CDR3 runs from the conserved cysteine through the conserved F or W. Fields, in order: J gene, CDR3 length, clone size, D gene, V gene, CDR3 DNA, CDR3 protein. A D gene is named only where the DNA matches it firmly. Some rows mark clone size as missing; the rest say once, few, many or name a class of expanded clone.

>TRBJ1-1|15|-|-|TRBV30
TGTGCCTGCCTCAGCCGGGATCCTGGGAACACTGAAGCTTTCTTT
CACLSRDPGNTEAFF
>TRBJ1-2|13|-|-|TRBV28
TGTGCCAGTACAAGCCCAGCAAACTATGGCTACACCTTC
CASTSPANYGYTF
>TRBJ2-7|14|-|-|TRBV10-2
TGCGCCAGCAGTGAACCGGGAGAGACCCTCGAGCAGTACTTC
CASSEPGETLEQYF
>TRBJ2-5|15|-|-|TRBV18
TGTGCCAGCTCACCACGGGGTCAAGGGGAAGAGACCCAGTACTTC
CASSPRGQGEETQYF
>TRBJ1-5|12|-|-|TRBV19
TGTGCCAGTAGTCCAACCCTTCAGCCCCAGCATTTT
CASSPTLQPQHF
>TRBJ2-3|13|-|-|TRBV6-5
TGTGCCAGCAGTATCTGGGTGGGGGATACGCAGTATTTT
CASSIWVGDTQYF
>TRBJ1-2|14|-|-|TRBV5-1
TGCGCCAGCAGTTCTGGCCCGGGGGATAGTGGCTACACCTTC
CASSSGPGDSGYTF
>TRBJ2-3|14|-|TRBD2|TRBV14
TGTGCCAGCAGACTAGCGGGAGGTTCAGATACGCAGTATTTT
CASRLAGGSDTQYF
>TRBJ1-3|14|-|-|TRBV3-1/TRBV3-2
TGTGCCAGCAGGAATCAGGGAACTGGAAACACCATATATTTT
CASRNQGTGNTIYF
>TRBJ2-1|15|-|TRBD2|TRBV5-1
TGCGCCAGCAGCTTGCTAGCTAGCGGGAGCACTGAGCAGTTCTTC
CASSLLASGSTEQFF
>TRBJ2-2|14|-|-|TRBV9
TGTGCCAGCATGGGGCACGGGAACACCGGGGAGCTGTTTTTT
CASMGHGNTGELFF
>TRBJ1-5|15|-|TRBD1|TRBV5-1
TGCGCCAGCAGCCCAGGGGGCACGAGCAATCAGCCCCAGCATTTT
CASSPGGTSNQPQHF
>TRBJ1-1|15|-|TRBD1|TRBV19
TGTGCCAGTAGTATCAGCTCACAGGGGGCTACTGAAGCTTTCTTT
CASSISSQGATEAFF
>TRBJ2-1|15|-|-|TRBV10-1
TGCGCCAGCAGTCAGAATCGGGAGAACAGGAATGAGCAGTTCTTC
CASSQNRENRNEQFF
>TRBJ2-5|14|-|TRBD1|TRBV18
TGTGCCAGCTCATCACAGGGGGCGCGGGAGACCCAGTACTTC
CASSSQGARETQYF
>TRBJ1-5|14|-|TRBD1|TRBV10-2
TGCGCCAGCAGAGGACAGGGACAAGGTCAGCCCCAGCATTTT
CASRGQGQGQPQHF
>TRBJ1-2|15|once|-|TRBV7-2
TGTGCCAGCAGCCCGGGCGGGACTCCTAACTATGGCTACACCTTC
CASSPGGTPNYGYTF
>TRBJ1-2|13|-|-|TRBV2
TGTGCCAGCAGTTGGGGGGAAACCTATGGCTACACCTTC
CASSWGETYGYTF
>TRBJ1-3|15|-|-|TRBV9
TGTGCCAGCAGCGTAGGAGGGGCGCGGGGAAACACCATATATTTT
CASSVGGARGNTIYF
>TRBJ2-3|17|-|TRBD2|TRBV19
TGTGCCAGTAGTAAGGGTGAGCGGGACCACAGTACAGATACGCAGTATTTT
CASSKGERDHSTDTQYF
>TRBJ1-6|13|-|-|TRBV27
TGTGCCAGCAGTACATCTTATAATTCACCCCTCCACTTT
CASSTSYNSPLHF
>TRBJ2-1|16|-|TRBD2|TRBV3-1/TRBV3-2
TGTGCCAGCAGCCCCCCCGCTAGCGGGAGCTACAATGAGCAGTTCTTC
CASSPPASGSYNEQFF
>TRBJ2-1|16|-|TRBD1|TRBV4-1
TGCGCCAGCAGCCAAGAGGACAGGGGGTCCTACAATGAGCAGTTCTTC
CASSQEDRGSYNEQFF
>TRBJ1-5|14|-|-|TRBV6-5
TGTGCCAGCAGCCAGGACTCGGGCAATCAGCCCCAGCATTTT
CASSQDSGNQPQHF
>TRBJ2-7|15|-|-|TRBV3-1/TRBV3-2
TGTGCCAGCAGCTTGAACCCGGACAGAGCCTACGAGCAGTACTTC
CASSLNPDRAYEQYF
>TRBJ2-1|16|-|TRBD2|TRBV28
TGTGCCAGCAGCGCCGGGCTAGCGGGGTTTTACAATGAGCAGTTCTTC
CASSAGLAGFYNEQFF
>TRBJ2-3|13|-|-|TRBV7-9
TGTGCCAGCAGCTACGCCCGCACAGATACGCAGTATTTT
CASSYARTDTQYF
>TRBJ1-1|14|-|-|TRBV5-1
TGCGCCAGCAGCTTTTGGGGGACCTTCGGTGAAGCTTTCTTT
CASSFWGTFGEAFF
>TRBJ2-5|16|-|-|TRBV5-5
TGTGCCAGCCGGGCGAGGAGCGACTATGACCAAGAGACCCAGTACTTC
CASRARSDYDQETQYF
>TRBJ2-7|20|-|-|TRBV10-3
TGTGCCATCAGCGCTACAGGGGGCGAGGCTAGCGGGAGTTCCCTCTACGAGCAGTACTTC
CAISATGGEASGSSLYEQYF
>TRBJ2-7|15|-|-|TRBV4-1
TGCGCCAGCAGCCAAGGGGCACTCAGCTCCTACGAGCAGTACTTC
CASSQGALSSYEQYF
>TRBJ1-1|13|-|TRBD1|TRBV29-1
TGCAGCGTGGTACAGGGGGCAGACACTGAAGCTTTCTTT
CSVVQGADTEAFF
>TRBJ2-1|19|-|TRBD2|TRBV2
TGTGCCACCTCCGGGACTAGCGGGATCACTATCCGATCCTACAATGAGCAGTTCTTC
CATSGTSGITIRSYNEQFF
>TRBJ2-5|17|-|TRBD2|TRBV15
TGTGCCACCAGCAGAGAAGGCAGCGGGAGGGCTAGAGAGACCCAGTACTTC
CATSREGSGRARETQYF
>TRBJ1-2|14|-|-|TRBV3-1/TRBV3-2
TGTGCCAGCAGCCAAGACCAAGGGTCTCGCGGCTACACCTTC
CASSQDQGSRGYTF
>TRBJ1-1|15|-|TRBD1|TRBV11-1
TGTGCCAGCAGCTATGACAGGGGAATGAACACTGAAGCTTTCTTT
CASSYDRGMNTEAFF
>TRBJ2-2|18|-|TRBD2|TRBV28
TGTGCCAGCAGCCGTACGTTCCTAGCGGGAGGCGTCACCGGGGAGCTGTTTTTT
CASSRTFLAGGVTGELFF
>TRBJ2-3|15|-|-|TRBV10-3
TGTGCCATCAGTGAGTTACAAGGTTACACAGATACGCAGTATTTT
CAISELQGYTDTQYF
>TRBJ1-5|13|once|-|TRBV12-3/TRBV12-4
TGTGCCAGCAGTTTAACCCCCAATCAGCCCCAGCATTTT
CASSLTPNQPQHF
>TRBJ2-1|16|-|-|TRBV11-3
TGTGCCAGCAGCTCCCGCGGGGCCGCCAACTACAATGAGCAGTTCTTC
CASSSRGAANYNEQFF
>TRBJ1-1|13|-|-|TRBV2
TGTGCCAGCAGAGAGCAGGTGAACACTGAAGCTTTCTTT
CASREQVNTEAFF
>TRBJ2-1|13|-|-|TRBV9
TGTGCCAGCAGCGTAGCAAGGGCCAATGAGCAGTTCTTC
CASSVARANEQFF
>TRBJ1-3|15|-|TRBD1|TRBV13
TGTGCCAGCAGCCGTGACAGGGGGTCTGGAAACACCATATATTTT
CASSRDRGSGNTIYF
>TRBJ2-3|14|-|-|TRBV3-1/TRBV3-2
TGTGCCAGCAGCCAAGGATGGGAGTCGGGTACGCAGTATTTT
CASSQGWESGTQYF
>TRBJ1-6|15|-|TRBD1|TRBV5-1
TGCGCCAGCAGCCCCTGGGACAGGTCAAATTCACCCCTCCACTTT
CASSPWDRSNSPLHF
>TRBJ1-1|14|-|-|TRBV3-1/TRBV3-2
TGTGCCAGCAGCCCCCGGGAGTGGGGCACTGAAGCTTTCTTT
CASSPREWGTEAFF
>TRBJ2-7|19|-|TRBD2|TRBV9
TGTGCCAGCAGCGTAGGAGGAAAGCGGGAGGGCCTTTTATTCCGCGAGCAGTACTTC
CASSVGGKREGLLFREQYF
>TRBJ1-2|12|-|-|TRBV28
TGTGCCAGCAGTTTTACAGGGACTGGCTACACCTTC
CASSFTGTGYTF
>TRBJ2-4|15|-|-|TRBV19
TGTGCCAGTAGTATAACTCTGATGGGACGGAACATTCAGTACTTC
CASSITLMGRNIQYF
>TRBJ1-1|14|-|-|TRBV7-9
TGTGCCAGCAGCGAAAGAGGTGGTAGTTATGAAGCTTTCTTT
CASSERGGSYEAFF
>TRBJ1-1|16|-|-|TRBV5-1
TGCGCCAGCAGCTTGGTGCAGGGGCTATCCGTCACTGAAGCTTTCTTT
CASSLVQGLSVTEAFF
>TRBJ1-5|16|-|-|TRBV15
TGTGCCACCAGCAGATCGGGAATTTATAGCAATCAGCCCCAGCATTTT
CATSRSGIYSNQPQHF
>TRBJ1-5|13|-|-|TRBV5-5
TGTGCCAGCAGCTTTCGACCCAATCAGCCCCAGCATTTT
CASSFRPNQPQHF
>TRBJ1-5|12|-|-|TRBV28
TGTGCCAGCAGTTTAAGGGGGCAGCCCCAGCATTTT
CASSLRGQPQHF
>TRBJ1-3|13|-|-|TRBV6-1
TGTGCCAGCAGTGACGGCCCCAAAGACACCATATATTTT
CASSDGPKDTIYF
>TRBJ1-1|13|few|-|TRBV6-2/TRBV6-3
TGTGCCAGCAGTTATGGGGGGAACACTGAAGCTTTCTTT
CASSYGGNTEAFF
>TRBJ2-4|13|-|-|TRBV2
TGTGCCAGCAGTGAACGGGGAAGTCACATTCAGTACTTC
CASSERGSHIQYF
>TRBJ1-2|15|-|TRBD1|TRBV11-2
TGTGCCAGCAGCTTTCGACAGGGGGTACAGTATGGCTACACCTTC
CASSFRQGVQYGYTF
>TRBJ2-2|14|-|-|TRBV19
TGTGCCAGTAGTATACGGGTGAACACCGGGGAGCTGTTTTTT
CASSIRVNTGELFF
>TRBJ2-1|13|-|TRBD2|TRBV10-1
TGCGCCAGCACTAGCGGGATCTACAATGAGCAGTTCTTC
CASTSGIYNEQFF